The sequence of this T cell receptor beta chain was determined in a study of T cell responses to AZD1222 COVID-19 vaccine. Assay used: immunoSEQ multiplex PCR; TCRdb lists only in-frame clones, some missing. The data contain around 88,000 clones, 80% to 90% of them seen just once; the ten biggest clones take up 10%. CDR3 length: 14 amino acids. The trim removed 6 bases at V and 8 bases at J, leaving 11 bases unmatched. Germline CDR1 reads SEHNR; CDR2 reads FQNEAQ (reference sequence). The V and J genes are TRBV7-9 and TRBJ1-2; TRBD1 matches at 8 bases. The source material was peripheral blood, sampled on day 0 of MenACWY control vaccination. This receptor was obtained from an adult in good health. CDR3 protein: CASRQGQALGGYTF. CDR3 DNA: TGTGCCAGCAGACAGGGACAGGCCTTAGGAGGCTACACCTTC.